This TCR beta chain was recorded in a study of vaccination and CD4 T cells after COVID-19 (dated by TCRdb to between 2021 and 2024). Background on the whole study: Convalescent patients had a positive SARS-CoV-2 result on nasal swab PCR, and of these patients, nine had mild disease and one had severe disease. As controls, cultures received a CEFX viral epitope pool (the positive control), an HIV-1 Nef peptide pool (the negative control), or no peptide at all. Post-COVID blood samples were collected from convalescent patients a median of approximately 100 days after diagnosis, with a range of about 30 to 161 days. Participants got two doses of the Pfizer-BioNTech BNT162b2 vaccine (n=8) or two doses of the Moderna mRNA-1273 vaccine (n=2). Post-vaccine blood samples were collected a median of around 2.5 months after the second vaccine dose, ranging from about 12 to 250 days. The convalescent cohort included six males and four females, with two Hispanic individuals, seven Caucasians, two Asians and one multiracial person. The spike-specific CD4+ TCR repertoire was compared before and after mRNA vaccination in 10 to 11 COVID-19 convalescent patients and a handful of infection-naive healthy vaccine recipients. Culture stimuli were overlapping spike peptide pools from SARS-CoV-2 and from the common cold coronaviruses HCoV-NL63, HCoV-OC43 and HCoV-229E. Broader findings and caveats from the paper: Of the vaccine-specific clones found in convalescent patients, nearly all (304 of 307) were mono-reactive for SARS-CoV-2 spike instead of being cross-reactive with common cold coronaviruses. Among convalescent patients, a median around 86% of the SARS-CoV-2-reactive clones seen after vaccination appeared only after vaccination, which suggests priming specific to the vaccine. The study included relatively few convalescent patients and did not analyze early timepoints after natural infection. The median count of SARS-CoV-2-reactive clonotypes went up from around 21 after infection to 30 to 40 after vaccination, although the change was not significant.

CDR1 and CDR2, looked up from the germline V gene, are MGHDK and SYGVNS. The germline V end is reduced by 5 bases and the J end by 11 bases; junction bases left unmatched: 6. Taken from cysteine to phenylalanine, the CDR3 has 12 residues. The read is trimmed to its CDR3 DNA, 36 bases read in frame from base 1. Receptors were amplified or captured by PCR. TCR sequencing of DNA from cultured CD4+ T cells used the Oncomine TCR Beta short-read assay at the Johns Hopkins FTIC core. The QIAamp micro DNA kit was used to extract genomic DNA from the cultured CD4+ T cells. Oncomine TCR Beta libraries from cultured CD4+ T cells were pooled with unique dual indexes and sequenced on an Illumina iSeq 100. The original pipeline was this. Non-productive sequences were removed, and CDR3s that did not start with C, did not end with F or W, or were shorter than 7 amino acids were discarded. Antigen-specific clonotypes were identified with the MANAFEST web application by comparing peptide-stimulated wells with reference and other culture wells. Positive clones required FDR below 0.05, an odds ratio above 5, and productive frequency above 0.1% in at least two of three replicate wells. Clonotypes that were significantly expanded in both SARS-CoV-2 spike wells and at least one common cold coronavirus spike condition were defined as cross-reactive. Similarity between CDR3 sequences was evaluated in R version 3.6.1 using Levenshtein distances (stringdist) and unrooted phylogenetic trees (ape). The public reads were reanalyzed by TCRdb: fastp trimming at Q25, MiXCR alignment, in-frame beta chains only. Identical CDR3 protein sequences are pooled into one entry, listed with their most common genes and DNA. These V and J calls are TCRdb output, not the study's own analysis. Present in this sample are about 14,000 distinct CDR3 sequences, less than 70% of which were seen just once. Of the sample, approximately 16% is held by the ten largest clones.

The treatment or condition label of this sample denotes: roughly ten-day PBMC culture with coronavirus spike peptide pools or control peptides (ViraFEST assay). The ViraFEST assay was used in the study, in which antigen-specific T cells were expanded with peptide pools and expanded clonotypes were subsequently identified by TCR sequencing. The convalescent patients' positive SARS-CoV-2 PCR tests were from March to December 2020, which was before the Alpha, Beta and Delta variants emerged in the United States. Each well held 2.2 million or so PBMCs cultured in IMDM containing roughly 5% human AB serum and roughly 9.7 IU/ml IL-2, with about 9.4 ug/ml peptide pools added. On days 3 and 7, half of the culture medium was replaced with fresh IL-2-containing medium. After nine to eleven days of culture, CD4+ T cells were isolated by negative selection with the EasySep CD4+ T cell isolation kit. PBMCs were separated from whole blood using Ficoll-Paque Plus gradient centrifugation and then either used fresh or cryopreserved at -140C. In general, triplicate wells were set up for every culture condition.

With regard to this clonotype: Its specific antigen is unknown. The input lacks base qualities; no much larger clone sits a single base away.

The sequencing sample was made of CD4+ T cells from blood, cultured in vitro. The source of this sequence is a human donor who had recovered from COVID-19. The chain is assembled from TRBV25-1 and TRBJ1-1, and TRBD1 matches 9 of the central bases. CDR3 loop: CASSSPDRGAFF. The bases are TGTGCCAGCAGTTCCCCAGACAGGGGGGCTTTCTTT.